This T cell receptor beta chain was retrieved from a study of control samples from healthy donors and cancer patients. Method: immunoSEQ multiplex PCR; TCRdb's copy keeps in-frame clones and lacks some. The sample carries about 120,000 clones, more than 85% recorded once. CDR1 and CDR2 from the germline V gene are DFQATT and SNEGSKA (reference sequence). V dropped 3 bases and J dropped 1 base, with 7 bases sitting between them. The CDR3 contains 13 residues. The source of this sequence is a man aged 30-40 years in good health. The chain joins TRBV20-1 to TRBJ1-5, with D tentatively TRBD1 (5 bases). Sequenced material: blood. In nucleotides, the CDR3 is TGCAGTGCTAGTTGGGGCAGCAATCAGCCCCAGCATTTT. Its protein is CSASWGSNQPQHF.